This section outlines one T cell receptor (beta chain) sequence together with its context. The clone's antigen remains unknown. Per-base quality was not reported, and no clone a single base away is much larger than it. This entry comes from a study of cytomegalovirus exposure and HLA in healthy donors (dated by TCRdb to the late 2010s). With regard to the full study: An earlier analysis of around 600 of the donors reported 276 Gb of sequence data and 117 million unique TCR beta sequences from around 200 million T cells. An earlier analysis of fewer than 750 of the donors used high-throughput TCR beta sequencing to judge whether each TCR beta V gene segment behaved as functional or pseudogenic. An early release that covered about 600 HLA-typed donors contained approximately 300 gigabases of sequencing data and roughly 84 million unique TCR sequences. Because of strong linkage in the cohort, four or five DR-DQ haplotypes were treated as single units for association and clustering. The number of typed donors differed by locus: roughly 629-640 for A, B, C, DRB1 and DQB1; roughly 510 for DQA1; approximately 600 for DPA1; and some 430 for DPB1. The T cell repertoires of 670 or so subjects were profiled by immunosequencing and related to cytomegalovirus serostatus. The later analysis used no new phenotypic data to find candidate immune exposures, relying instead on TCR beta sequences and their occurrence across donors. The study aimed to test whether cataloging public T cell receptors could reveal signatures of past pathogen exposure. The genetic ancestry cluster associated with self-reported Caucasian donors included approximately 85% of the roughly 400 genotyped donors. Donor age, sex, ethnicity and CMV serostatus were compiled alongside the repertoire data. On average, about 240,000 unique TCR beta nucleotide sequences were sequenced per donor among some 430 genotyped donors of the cohort, with about 19% of those sequences being non-productive. A separate validation cohort of some 130 different subjects was used in addition to the 666-subject first cohort. To study patterns of TCR occurrence, a later analysis re-analyzed previously published TCR beta repertoires from around 660 donors and added high-resolution HLA genotyping. To predict cytomegalovirus infection status, the study brought together high-throughput TCR immunosequencing, statistical association of individual TCRs with disease status, and machine learning. Both class I and class II loci were covered by HLA typing, at four-digit resolution. Genome-wide SNP genotypes for about 65% of the roughly 670 donors were used in a later genetic analysis, which treated that subset as a discovery cohort. Every discovery cohort repertoire had been produced on one sequencing platform. The paper as a whole reports these results and caveats: Sequencing depth was assumed to be roughly uniform across donors in the presence/absence analyses, though that assumption may not hold. An association between a missense DCLRE1C variant and V-gene and J-gene trimming of TCR beta chains was found in a later genetic analysis and replicated in an independent cohort. Because some donors lacked HLA typing at each locus, the association tests relied only on the typed subset. The earlier analysis of a few hundred of the donors excluded over 15 rarely observed V segments, including chromosome 9 orphons, because counts were too low. In a later analysis, HLA-associated TCR beta chains were found to be more clonally expanded and to have lower generation probabilities than equally common non-associated chains. In a later analysis, the rate of TCR association differed among HLA loci, with DRB1 alleles having the most associated TCRs and HLA-C alleles having the fewest. A cluster of highly shared sequence variants was judged likely to be a technical artifact of the sequencing pipeline. Most TCR sequences were observed very rarely across donors, whereas some public TCRs were present in many individuals. Some IMGT-functional V segments, including TRBV6-2 and TRBV6-3, could not be distinguished by the 87-base-pair reads and were therefore excluded. The authors suggested that the approach could potentially be extended to other disease states and immunological phenotypes. Only TCR beta chains were sequenced in this cohort, and the absence of alpha or paired-chain data limited detectable features. According to a later analysis, most CMV-associated TCR beta chains appeared to be HLA-restricted, and the HLA associations seemed to be driven largely by CMV exposure. According to a later genetic analysis, donors in an Asian-associated ancestry cluster had fewer N-insertions in productive TCRs than the approximately 630-donor mean. Specific HLA alleles were associated with 15,000 to 20,000 TCR beta sequences at a false discovery rate of 0.05 in a later analysis. In an earlier analysis of 500 to 650 of the donors, most TCR beta V segments appeared in productive rearrangements about 87% or about 30% of the time, broadly matching IMGT annotations. Linkage disequilibrium might explain the correlated functional status among segregating V segments, but an unknown experimental factor could not be ruled out. In vitro tests confirmed that a few of the cytomegalovirus-associated TCR beta chains recognize cytomegalovirus antigens. Assigning TCR associations to individual alleles was difficult when HLA alleles, especially DR and DQ, strongly co-occurred. A further reported finding was that TCR beta sequences accurately predicted the HLA-A and HLA-B alleles for most subjects in the first cohort. The study listed 150 to 200 TCR beta chains as associated with cytomegalovirus. The classifier was reported to diagnose cytomegalovirus status with high specificity and sensitivity in both the original cohort and the validation cohort. A later analysis reported that several top co-occurrence clusters appeared linked to parvovirus B19, influenza, CMV and Epstein-Barr virus. CMV serostatus was the only immune exposure information available for the cohort.

Trimming takes 0 bases from V and 4 bases from J, and the germline ends sit 13 bases apart. The germline V gene supplies CDR1 ENHRY and CDR2 SYGVKD. From the cysteine up to the phenylalanine, the CDR3 has a length of 15 residues. The sequence is cut down to CDR3 DNA, 45 bases in frame from base 1. The cohort comprised 710 or so healthy bone marrow donors. Cohort members were all nominally healthy when sampled, although unrecorded immune exposures were likely present. The donor tested CMV seropositive, placing the donor among the 250 to 350 seropositive members of the cohort. Every donor gave a peripheral blood sample, and the peripheral blood mononuclear cells from that sample were used for TCR beta sequencing. The Qiagen DNeasy Blood Extraction Kit was used to extract genomic DNA from the blood cell samples. The library was generated by the immunoSEQ multiplex PCR assay. A mixture of 60 forward primers for TCR Vbeta segments and 13 reverse primers for TCR Jbeta segments was used in the multiplex PCR. Amplification of the CDR3 region of rearranged TCR beta genes was performed with a multiplex PCR assay on genomic DNA. On the Illumina HiSeq System, the amplified TCR beta libraries were sequenced as 87-base-pair reads. Concerning the study's data processing: Across the 500 to 750 repertoires, a later analysis counted roughly 84 million unique TCR beta chains, around 10 million of which were shared by at least two donors. Raw reads were error-corrected and collapsed into unique sequences by a nearest-neighbor algorithm in which closely related sequences were merged to remove PCR and sequencing errors. CDR3 sequences were aligned to IMGT reference sequences to assign V, D and J gene segments. For a sequence to be retained, a match of at least six nucleotides to both a V gene segment and a J gene segment was required. Rearrangements were called productive when the CDR3 lacked stop codons and stayed in frame with V and J; all others were non-productive. Following IMGT convention, CDR3 was defined as the stretch from the second conserved V-encoded cysteine up to the conserved J-encoded phenylalanine. Sequences without an unambiguous match to a single V gene segment were excluded from the earlier analysis of a few hundred of the donors. In an earlier analysis of 450 to 750 of the donors, a V segment was called functional when productive rearrangements were above 56.7%, and segregating when the standard deviation between donors exceeded 5%. To diagnose cytomegalovirus status from the catalog of TCR beta chain sequences, a statistical classification framework was built. In a later analysis, V and J genes were assigned by comparing TCR nucleotide sequences against IMGT/GENE-DB human TR gene sequences. The TCRdist pipeline was used in a later analysis to assign CDR3 sequences and most-parsimonious VDJ recombination scenarios. A later analysis defined each TCR beta chain by its CDR3 amino acid sequence plus V-gene family, and excluded reads lacking a unique V-gene family. In a later analysis, around 650 highly shared, low-generation-probability nucleotide sequences were removed to address suspected cross-contamination and a sequencing artifact. In a later analysis, a clonal expansion index was calculated for each public chain from normalized within-repertoire ranks of inferred template counts. Generation probabilities in a later analysis came from a VDJ recombination model fitted to out-of-frame rearrangements, and those results were checked against IGoR. In a later analysis, hypergeometric tests were used to score TCR-TCR, TCR-HLA and TCR-CMV co-occurrence, with a repertoire-size bias correction applied to TCR pairs. To estimate false discovery rates, a later analysis permuted the HLA or CMV assignments 20 times. In a later analysis, co-occurring TCRs were grouped using DBSCAN, with TCRdist sequence similarity added in when clustering inside HLA-allele-positive subsets. Repertoires with fewer than 30,000 or more than 120,000 public chains, plus five repertoires with anomalous nucleotide sharing, were excluded from co-occurrence clustering. TCRdb's version of the immuneACCESS table is confined to in-frame rearrangements and falls short of the full clone set. An unresolved V gene accounts for under half of the shortfall where checked; the remainder is of unknown origin. Clonal size and the V and J genes are those of that table, whereas D and trimming came from the DNA. This sample is represented by more than 80,000 clones; 60% to 75% of them were singletons. In total, the top ten clones hold 2.5% to 3% of the sample.

The TCR comes from a male donor in good health and CMV-seropositive. Rearrangement joined TRBV10-3 to TRBJ2-7; perhaps TRBD1 is the D gene, with 5 bases matching. Sample: PBMCs. The DNA sequence reads TGTGCCATCAGTGAGTCGGGCAGGGTAATATACGAGCAGTACTTC. Its protein product is CAISESGRVIYEQYF.